The T cell receptor beta chain described here comes from a study of T-cell reconstitution after alpha-beta-depleted transplantation in children. General study findings and limits: By one year post-transplant, T-cell counts and diversity largely arose from T cells that were newly produced. Where alpha-beta T cells came from about two months after transplant was reportedly several hundred expanded graft clones. In some patients, recipient T cells and intrathymic progenitors surviving conditioning explained high day-60 diversity.

Preparation of the TCRbeta library was carried out with unique molecular identifiers. MiXCR, run by TCRdb on the PCR reads, gives a single entry per CDR3 protein. The profile covers 450,000 to 700,000 distinct CDR3 sequences, with over 20% appearing a single time and about a third taken by the ten largest. The CDR3 has 14 residues. The V end was cut by 0 bases, the J end by 7 bases, with 13 bases between. Germline V lookup: CDR1 SGHRS, CDR2 YFSETQ. This clonotype turned up a few times. Antigen: not known. This specimen consisted of PBMCs, obtained before TCRalphabeta/CD19-depleted stem cell transplant. This TCR derives from a boy under three years old with Wiskott-Aldrich syndrome, due to receive a stem cell transplant. This chain uses TRBV5-1 with TRBJ2-5; D possibly uses TRBD1 or TRBD2 (5 bases each). The CDR3 reads CASSLEGREGTQYF. The CDR3 nucleotides read TGCGCCAGCAGCTTGGAGGGGCGAGAGGGGACCCAGTACTTC.